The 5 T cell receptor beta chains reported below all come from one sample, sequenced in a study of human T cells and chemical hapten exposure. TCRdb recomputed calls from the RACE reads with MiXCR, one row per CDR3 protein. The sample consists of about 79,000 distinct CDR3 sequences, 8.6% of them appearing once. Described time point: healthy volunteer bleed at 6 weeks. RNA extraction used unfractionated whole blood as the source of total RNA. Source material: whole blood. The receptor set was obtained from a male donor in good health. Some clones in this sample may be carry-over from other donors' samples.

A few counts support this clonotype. The CDR3 sequence: CASSFYGSLSEAFF. CDR3 bases: TGTGCCAGCAGTTTTTACGGGAGCCTGAGCGAAGCTTTCTTT. This chain connects TRBV27 to TRBJ1-1; D remains ambiguous. CDR1 and CDR2 from the germline V gene are MNHEY and SMNVEV (reference sequence). This CDR3 comprises 14 residues. V dropped 3 bases and J dropped 8 bases, with 16 bases sitting between them.

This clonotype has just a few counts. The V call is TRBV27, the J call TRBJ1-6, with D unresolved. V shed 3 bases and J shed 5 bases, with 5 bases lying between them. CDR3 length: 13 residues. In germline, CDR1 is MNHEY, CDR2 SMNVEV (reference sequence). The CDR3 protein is CASSLTNNSPLHF. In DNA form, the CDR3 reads TGTGCCAGCAGTTTGACAAATAATTCACCCCTCCACTTT.

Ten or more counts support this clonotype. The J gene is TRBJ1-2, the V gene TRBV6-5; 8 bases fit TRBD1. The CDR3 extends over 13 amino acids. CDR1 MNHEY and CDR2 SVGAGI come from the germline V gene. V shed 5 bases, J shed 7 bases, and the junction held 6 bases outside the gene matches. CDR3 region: CASSRQGTSGYTF. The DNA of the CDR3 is TGTGCCAGCAGTCGACAGGGGACTTCTGGCTACACCTTC.

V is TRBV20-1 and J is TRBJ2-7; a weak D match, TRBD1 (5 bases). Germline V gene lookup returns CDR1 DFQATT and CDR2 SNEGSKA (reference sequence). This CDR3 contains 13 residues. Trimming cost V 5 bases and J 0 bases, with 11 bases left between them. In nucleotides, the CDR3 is TGCAGTGCTTTTGACAGTATCTCCTACGAGCAGTACTTC. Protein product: CSAFDSISYEQYF.

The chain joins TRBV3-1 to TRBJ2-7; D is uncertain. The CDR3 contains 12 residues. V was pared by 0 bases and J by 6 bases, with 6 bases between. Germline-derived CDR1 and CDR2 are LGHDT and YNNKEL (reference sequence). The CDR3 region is CASSQDSREQYF. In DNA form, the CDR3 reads TGTGCCAGCAGCCAAGACTCGCGCGAGCAGTACTTC.